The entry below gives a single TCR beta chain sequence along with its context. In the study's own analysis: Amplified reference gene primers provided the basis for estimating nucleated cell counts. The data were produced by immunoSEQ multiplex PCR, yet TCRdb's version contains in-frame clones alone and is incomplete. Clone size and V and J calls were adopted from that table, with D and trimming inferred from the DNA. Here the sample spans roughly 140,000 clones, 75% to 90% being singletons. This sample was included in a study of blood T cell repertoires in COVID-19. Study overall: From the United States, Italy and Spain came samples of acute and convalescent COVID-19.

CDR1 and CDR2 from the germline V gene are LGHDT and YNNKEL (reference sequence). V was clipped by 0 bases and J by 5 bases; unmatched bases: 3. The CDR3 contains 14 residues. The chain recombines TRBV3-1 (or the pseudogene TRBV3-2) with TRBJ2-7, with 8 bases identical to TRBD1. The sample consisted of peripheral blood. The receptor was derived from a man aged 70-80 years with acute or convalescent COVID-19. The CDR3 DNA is TGTGCCAGCAGCCAAGATGACAGGGGAAACGAGCAGTACTTC. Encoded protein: CASSQDDRGNEQYF.